This is a list of T cell receptor beta chains from one sample in a study of radiotherapy plus CTLA-4 blockade in lung cancer. Using immunoSEQ multiplex PCR, the repertoire was profiled, and TCRdb retains in-frame clones only, with some absent. The sample carries some 66,000 clones, around four fifths recorded once. Material: peripheral blood, obtained from a patient treated with radiotherapy plus ipilimumab. All receptors come from a human donor with non-small cell lung cancer who had a partial response to radiotherapy plus ipilimumab. The CDR3 runs from the conserved cysteine through the conserved F or W. The D gene is left open where the match is weak. The size of a clone is reported for some rows only, either as once, few or many, or as a class for expanded clones.

>TRBJ1-5|TRBD1|.|TRBV28
CASSLLRQGSNQPQHF
TGTGCCAGCAGTTTACTTCGACAGGGTAGCAATCAGCCCCAGCATTTT
>TRBJ1-1|.|.|TRBV19
CASSPGMNTEAFF
TGTGCCAGTAGTCCAGGGATGAACACTGAAGCTTTCTTT
>TRBJ1-4|.|.|TRBV7-2
CASSLASGFWEKLFF
TGTGCCAGCAGCTTAGCATCAGGGTTCTGGGAAAAACTGTTTTTT
>TRBJ2-3|.|.|TRBV5-1
CASSLLREDTQYF
TGCGCCAGCAGTCTTCTCAGGGAAGATACGCAGTATTTT
>TRBJ2-1|.|.|TRBV5-1
CASSTTPGSFYNEQFF
TGCGCCAGCAGCACTACGCCTGGATCCTTTTACAATGAGCAGTTCTTC
>TRBJ2-5|.|.|TRBV10-3
CAISEWSGETQYF
TGTGCCATCAGTGAGTGGTCCGGAGAGACCCAGTACTTC
>TRBJ2-1|.|.|TRBV5-1
CASSLLSTAEQFF
TGCGCCAGCAGCTTGTTATCCACTGCTGAGCAGTTCTTC
>TRBJ2-7|.|few|TRBV28
CASSFPPGDEQYF
TGTGCCAGCAGTTTCCCCCCGGGGGACGAGCAGTACTTC
>TRBJ2-3|.|.|TRBV29-1
CSVEGPSDTQYF
TGCAGCGTTGAAGGGCCGTCAGATACGCAGTATTTT
>TRBJ2-5|TRBD1|.|TRBV11-2
CASSFRDSIEETQYF
TGTGCCAGCAGCTTTAGGGACAGCATCGAAGAGACCCAGTACTTC
>TRBJ2-7|TRBD2|.|TRBV28
CASQIPGLAGAEQYF
TGTGCCAGCCAAATACCGGGACTAGCGGGAGCCGAGCAGTACTTC
>TRBJ1-2|.|.|TRBV7-2
CASSPLDTANYGYTF
TGTGCCAGCAGCCCGCTGGACACAGCTAACTATGGCTACACCTTC
>TRBJ1-4|.|.|TRBV6-1
CAGQGLTNEKLFF
TGTGCCGGGCAGGGATTGACTAATGAAAAACTGTTTTTT
>TRBJ2-2|.|once|TRBV10-3
CAISRTGELFF
TGTGCCATCAGCAGAACCGGGGAGCTGTTTTTT
>TRBJ2-7|.|.|TRBV6-5
CASSYFRTGIPYEQYF
TGTGCCAGCAGTTACTTTCGAACAGGGATACCCTACGAGCAGTACTTC
>TRBJ2-1|TRBD1|.|TRBV18
CASSPPGTGDEQFF
TGTGCCAGCTCACCCCCGGGGACAGGGGATGAGCAGTTCTTC
>TRBJ2-2|.|.|TRBV18
CASSPPQEANTGELFF
TGTGCCAGCTCACCACCCCAGGAGGCGAACACCGGGGAGCTGTTTTTT
>TRBJ2-7|TRBD1|.|TRBV19
CASSFRTGDYEQYF
TGTGCCAGTAGTTTCCGGACAGGGGACTACGAGCAGTACTTC
>TRBJ2-1|.|.|TRBV7-9
CASQGLYEQFF
TGTGCCAGCCAGGGACTTTATGAGCAGTTCTTC
>TRBJ1-2|.|once|TRBV5-1
CASSLDPGSNYGYTF
TGCGCCAGCAGCTTGGACCCAGGCTCTAACTATGGCTACACCTTC
>TRBJ2-7|TRBD1|.|TRBV7-9
CASSPAQRTGVEQYF
TGTGCCAGCAGCCCCGCTCAGAGGACAGGGGTCGAGCAGTACTTC
>TRBJ2-7|.|.|TRBV27
CASSLGSVTYEQYF
TGTGCCAGCAGTTTAGGTAGCGTTACCTACGAGCAGTACTTC
>TRBJ2-2|TRBD1|.|TRBV4-1
CASSQPDRGRVGELFF
TGCGCCAGCAGCCAGCCAGACAGGGGGCGGGTCGGGGAGCTGTTTTTT
>TRBJ2-2|.|.|TRBV2
CASSEYPTRDITGELFF
TGTGCCAGCAGTGAATATCCGACCAGGGATATCACCGGGGAGCTGTTTTTT
>TRBJ2-5|TRBD1|.|TRBV19
CASRPGQQETQYF
TGTGCCAGTAGACCGGGACAGCAAGAGACCCAGTACTTC
>TRBJ1-2|TRBD1|.|TRBV7-9
CASSLEGQATYGYTF
TGTGCCAGCAGCTTAGAGGGACAGGCAACCTATGGCTACACCTTC
>TRBJ1-2|.|.|TRBV27
CASRSGGGGYTF
TGTGCCAGCAGATCTGGGGGGGGCGGCTACACCTTC
>TRBJ2-1|.|once|TRBV5-8
CASSLHREGEQFF
TGTGCCAGCAGCTTGCACAGGGAGGGTGAGCAGTTCTTC
>TRBJ2-1|TRBD2|.|TRBV28
CASSPSGLAGGPPCQIF
TGTGCCAGCAGTCCGAGTGGACTAGCGGGAGGGCCCCCATGTCAGATCTTC
>TRBJ2-7|.|once|TRBV10-3
CAIMKGGSYEQYF
TGTGCCATCATGAAGGGGGGGTCCTACGAGCAGTACTTC
>TRBJ2-1|TRBD2|once|TRBV19
CASRILASNSYNEQFF
TGTGCCAGTAGGATACTAGCGTCCAACTCCTACAATGAGCAGTTCTTC
>TRBJ1-5|.|few|TRBV7-9
CASSRTGGYSNQPQHF
TGTGCCAGCAGCCGCACGGGGGGCTATAGCAATCAGCCCCAGCATTTT
>TRBJ1-2|TRBD1|once|TRBV28
CASSLGQGYGYTF
TGTGCCAGCAGCTTGGGACAGGGCTATGGCTACACCTTC
>TRBJ2-4|TRBD1|.|TRBV9
CARNGQGVVQYF
TGTGCCAGGAATGGACAGGGGGTGGTTCAGTACTTC
>TRBJ1-1|TRBD1|.|TRBV19
CASSLTGDGTEAFF
TGTGCCAGTAGTTTGACAGGGGATGGCACTGAAGCTTTCTTT
>TRBJ2-7|TRBD2|.|TRBV7-3
CASSLGTSGTGEQYF
TGTGCCAGCAGCCTCGGGACTAGCGGGACTGGGGAGCAGTACTTC
>TRBJ1-1|TRBD1|few|TRBV5-1
CASSLGGQSGTEAFF
TGCGCCAGCAGCTTGGGGGGACAGAGTGGGACTGAAGCTTTCTTT
>TRBJ1-3|.|once|TRBV5-1
CASSPLPTVESPTIYF
TGCGCCAGCAGCCCCCTCCCGACAGTCGAATCGCCCACCATATATTTT
>TRBJ2-5|TRBD2|.|TRBV5-1
CASSPGLAGEQETQYF
TGCGCCAGCAGCCCGGGACTAGCGGGAGAGCAGGAGACCCAGTACTTC
>TRBJ2-1|TRBD2|.|TRBV5-1
CASSSEGGPVNEQFF
TGCGCCAGCAGCTCGGAGGGAGGGCCGGTAAATGAGCAGTTCTTC
>TRBJ1-1|TRBD1|.|TRBV5-4
CASSPGQGNTEAFF
TGTGCCAGCAGCCCGGGACAGGGTAACACTGAAGCTTTCTTT
>TRBJ2-1|TRBD2|few|TRBV7-9
CASSFVGGRTYNEQFF
TGTGCCAGCAGCTTTGTGGGCGGGAGAACCTACAATGAGCAGTTCTTC
>TRBJ1-2|.|few|TRBV7-9
CASSSWAGDGYTF
TGTGCCAGCAGTTCGTGGGCCGGGGATGGCTACACCTTC
>TRBJ1-5|.|.|TRBV28
CASSPRVRHQPQHF
TGTGCCAGCAGCCCGAGGGTCAGACATCAGCCCCAGCATTTT
>TRBJ2-5|TRBD1|.|TRBV5-4
CASSLAGQGIRETQYF
TGTGCCAGCAGCTTGGCCGGACAGGGGATCAGGGAGACCCAGTACTTC
>TRBJ2-7|TRBD1|.|TRBV25-1
CASRRDSLDEQYF
TGTGCCAGCAGACGGGACAGTCTTGACGAGCAGTACTTC
>TRBJ1-2|.|few|TRBV5-8
CASSLGAPGDGYTF
TGTGCCAGCAGCTTGGGAGCCCCAGGCGATGGCTACACCTTC
>TRBJ1-2|.|.|TRBV18
CASSQAQGLYYGYTF
TGTGCCAGCTCACAGGCGCAGGGTTTATACTATGGCTACACCTTC
>TRBJ1-4|TRBD1|.|TRBV18
CASSPDRGRFEKLFF
TGTGCCAGCTCACCGGACAGGGGGAGGTTTGAAAAACTGTTTTTT
>TRBJ1-1|TRBD1|.|TRBV10-3
CAIRTGEDTEAFF
TGTGCCATCAGAACAGGGGAGGACACTGAAGCTTTCTTT
>TRBJ2-6|.|.|TRBV29-1
CSVEDSGHLSGANVLTF
TGCAGCGTTGAAGATTCGGGACACCTCTCTGGGGCCAACGTCCTGACTTTC
>TRBJ2-7|TRBD1|.|TRBV2
CASSEQGAMDEQYF
TGTGCCAGCAGTGAGCAGGGGGCTATGGACGAGCAGTACTTC
>TRBJ1-1|TRBD1|.|TRBV19
CASSIIGGWNTEAFF
TGTGCCAGTAGTATAATAGGGGGCTGGAACACTGAAGCTTTCTTT
>TRBJ1-1|.|.|TRBV4-2
CASSPKGPLNTEAFF
TGTGCCAGCAGCCCGAAGGGGCCTCTGAACACTGAAGCTTTCTTT